Listed below are T cell receptor beta chains from one sample, sequenced in a study of blood T cell repertoires in COVID-19. The assay was immunoSEQ multiplex PCR, and TCRdb's table has in-frame clones only and misses some. The table lists about 340,000 clones, 92% of them singletons, with about 18% in the top ten. Sequencing was performed on PBMCs or T cells enriched from blood (not recorded which). These receptors all come from a woman aged 30 to 39 who had recovered from COVID-19. Each CDR3 is given with its conserved first and last residue. Each record gives: clone size, J gene, D gene, V gene, CDR3 protein, CDR3 DNA. D genes are given only for firm matches. Clone size is given for some rows only: seen once, a few or many times, or a class if the clone is expanded.

>NA|TRBJ1-1|NA|TRBV11-3
CASSPGENTEAFF
TGTGCCAGCAGCCCGGGAGAGAACACTGAAGCTTTCTTT
>NA|TRBJ2-1|TRBD2|TRBV11-3
CASSFGGGAQSEQFF
TGTGCCAGCAGCTTCGGCGGGGGGGCCCAGAGTGAGCAGTTCTTC
>NA|TRBJ2-5|TRBD2|TRBV24-1
CATSELNAGGPGETQYF
TGTGCCACCAGTGAGCTCAACGCGGGAGGGCCGGGAGAGACCCAGTACTTC
>NA|TRBJ1-2|TRBD1|TRBV6-2/TRBV6-3
CASSSPGQGPSNYGYTF
TGTGCCAGCAGTTCACCCGGACAGGGTCCTTCTAACTATGGCTACACCTTC
>NA|TRBJ1-3|NA|TRBV30
CAWDRGNTIYF
TGTGCCTGGGACAGGGGAAACACCATATATTTT
>NA|TRBJ1-2|TRBD1|TRBV6-5
CASSYFSTGGLSGYTF
TGTGCCAGCAGTTACTTTTCGACAGGGGGCCTAAGTGGCTACACCTTC
>NA|TRBJ1-1|NA|TRBV15
CATSRAMDRRDTEAFF
TGTGCCACCAGCAGAGCGATGGACAGAAGGGACACTGAAGCTTTCTTT
>once|TRBJ1-5|NA|TRBV29-1
CSVPDGNSNQPQHF
TGCAGCGTCCCGGACGGGAATAGCAATCAGCCCCAGCATTTT
>NA|TRBJ2-7|TRBD1|TRBV4-1
CASSHTWVTGQGNYEQYF
TGCGCCAGCAGCCATACCTGGGTAACGGGACAGGGCAACTACGAGCAGTACTTC
>NA|TRBJ1-2|NA|TRBV2
CASSEFLGYTF
TGTGCCAGCAGTGAATTTTTAGGCTACACCTTC
>few|TRBJ1-1|NA|TRBV6-5
CASRLYVNTEAFF
TGTGCCAGCAGGCTCTATGTGAACACTGAAGCTTTCTTT
>NA|TRBJ2-7|NA|TRBV11-2
CASSLAGDSYEQYF
TGTGCCAGCAGCTTAGCAGGGGATTCCTACGAGCAGTACTTC
>once|TRBJ1-5|NA|TRBV28
CASSLNLIGVSQHF
TGTGCCAGCAGTTTAAACCTCATCGGGGTGTCCCAGCATTTT
>NA|TRBJ1-3|TRBD1|TRBV18
CASSHSGTASGNTIYF
TGTGCCAGCTCACATTCCGGGACAGCCTCTGGAAACACCATATATTTT
>NA|TRBJ2-1|NA|TRBV21-1
CASSKTPGLAGIYNEQFF
TGTGCCAGCAGCAAAACACCGGGACTAGCGGGGATTTACAATGAGCAGTTCTTC
>NA|TRBJ1-6|NA|TRBV27
CASSLKEGRTPLHF
TGTGCCAGCAGTTTAAAGGAGGGTCGGACACCCCTCCACTTT
>NA|TRBJ2-7|TRBD1|TRBV5-1
CASSYGTGEDEQYF
TGCGCCAGTTCTTACGGGACAGGGGAAGACGAGCAGTACTTC
>NA|TRBJ2-7|NA|TRBV5-1
CASKSGRELEEQYF
TGCGCCAGCAAGTCGGGCAGGGAACTCGAAGAGCAGTACTTC
>many|TRBJ2-1|NA|TRBV4-3
CASSQGASYNEQFF
TGCGCCAGCAGCCAAGGTGCTAGTTACAATGAGCAGTTCTTC
>NA|TRBJ1-2|NA|TRBV11-2
CASSLTTGTRRDGYTF
TGTGCCAGCAGCTTAACCACCGGGACAAGGAGAGATGGCTACACCTTC
>NA|TRBJ1-4|NA|TRBV27
CASGPWGREKLFF
TGTGCCAGCGGCCCCTGGGGGCGCGAAAAACTGTTTTTT
>once|TRBJ2-1|NA|TRBV14
CASSQFFTYNEQFF
TGTGCCAGCAGCCAATTTTTTACCTACAATGAGCAGTTCTTC
>NA|TRBJ1-2|NA|TRBV2
CASREGRGGGYTF
TGTGCCAGCAGGGAAGGAAGGGGTGGGGGCTACACCTTC
>NA|TRBJ2-3|TRBD1|TRBV6-5
CASSHGQGAADTQYF
TGTGCCAGCAGTCATGGACAGGGGGCCGCAGATACGCAGTATTTT
>NA|TRBJ2-2|TRBD2|TRBV24-1
CATSDLRGGAITGELFF
TGTGCCACCAGTGATTTGCGCGGGGGGGCTATCACCGGGGAGCTGTTTTTT
>NA|TRBJ1-5|TRBD1|TRBV2
CASSRQGAYSNQPQHF
TGTGCCAGCAGCCGACAGGGGGCCTATAGCAATCAGCCCCAGCATTTT
>NA|TRBJ1-2|NA|TRBV19
CASSNRAQGYTF
TGTGCCAGTAGTAACAGGGCACAGGGCTACACCTTC
>NA|TRBJ2-4|NA|TRBV2
CASSEAPRGEGIQYF
TGTGCCAGCAGTGAAGCGCCTCGCGGCGAAGGCATTCAGTACTTC